This TCR beta chain stems from a study of T cells in Graves' hyperthyroidism and ophthalmopathy. Study-wide findings and caveats: Most expanded thyroid clonotypes above 0.001 recurred in blood.

Those patients with uncontrolled infection, other autoimmune disease, pregnancy or lactation were excluded. This clonotype was counted between two and nine times. Its specificity is unknown. Amplification targeted TCR beta CDR3 regions from RNA transcripts. HTBI primers were the set used in a first-round RT-PCR of the TCR CDR3. TCRdb used MiXCR to reprocess the multiplex PCR reads, holding one entry per CDR3 protein. The sample consists of 700,000 or so distinct CDR3 sequences, roughly 17% of them appearing once. The V end lost 6 bases, the J end lost 3 bases, and 18 bases lay between the germline ends. This CDR3 is 15 amino acids long. Germline V gene lookup returns CDR1 MNHEY and CDR2 SMNVEV (reference sequence).

The rearrangement links TRBV27 to TRBJ2-7; tentatively, D is TRBD1 (6 bases). The clonotype comes from a man in his late teens or twenties with Graves' hyperthyroidism. Sequenced: blood. DNA for the CDR3: TGTGCCAGCAGCCAAGACCCGACAGGAAACTACGAGCAGTACTTC. It translates to CASSQDPTGNYEQYF.